This TCR beta chain was identified during a study of siplizumab effects on memory and regulatory T cells. A note on this clone: The antigen remains unidentified.

V gave up 4 bases and J gave up 10 bases; unmatched junction bases: 4. The germline V gene encodes CDR1 SGHAT and CDR2 FQNNGV. This CDR3 region has 14 residues. TCRdb's table, derived via immunoSEQ multiplex PCR, lists solely in-frame clones and lacks some. This sample has 90,000 to 130,000 clones, with approximately 92% found just once. Study results and limitations: Apparently key alloresponse contributors, naive T cells also seemed more diverse than memory cells.

The rearrangement uses TRBV11-2 and TRBJ1-4; 12 positions match TRBD1. The origin of this receptor is a human donor in good health. The sample taken for sequencing was CD4+ T cells sorted from blood. The DNA for the CDR3 is TGTGCCAGCAGCTGGGACAGGGGGCAAGGAAAACTGTTTTTT. Translated: CASSWDRGQGKLFF.